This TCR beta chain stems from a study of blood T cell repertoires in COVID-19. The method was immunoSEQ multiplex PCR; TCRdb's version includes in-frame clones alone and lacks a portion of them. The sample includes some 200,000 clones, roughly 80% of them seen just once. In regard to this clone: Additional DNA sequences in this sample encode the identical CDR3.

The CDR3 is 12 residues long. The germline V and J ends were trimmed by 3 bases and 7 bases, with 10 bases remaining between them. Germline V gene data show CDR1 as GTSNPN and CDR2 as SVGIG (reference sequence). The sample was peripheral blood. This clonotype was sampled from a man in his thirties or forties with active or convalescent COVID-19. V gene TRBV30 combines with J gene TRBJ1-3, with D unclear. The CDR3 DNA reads TGTGCCTGGAGCCCGGGGTCTAACACCATATATTTT. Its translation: CAWSPGSNTIYF.